The 12 T cell receptor beta chains below come from one sample, sequenced in a study of T cell clonality in common variable immunodeficiency. Profiled with immunoSEQ multiplex PCR; TCRdb holds only in-frame clones, not every one. The sample shows some 60,000 clones, none of them appearing just once. The source material was peripheral blood mononuclear cells. The source is a person aged 18 to 75 in good health.

This clone was observed many times. The CDR3 goes on 3 residues after the read ends, and that part is filled in from the germline J gene. V and J are TRBV6-1 and TRBJ2-5; D remains ambiguous. Germline values: CDR1 MNHNS, CDR2 SASEGT. The length of the CDR3 is 14 residues. With 2 bases removed from V and 3 bases from J, the gap between germline ends came to 10 bases. The DNA read from the CDR3 is TGTGCCAGCAGTGAAAGATGGGCAGAAGAGACC. This codes for CASSERWAEET. The entire CDR3 is CASSERWAEETQYF.

This clone was seen many times. The CDR3 spells CSAIAGGNSDTQYF. CDR3 DNA (partial): TGCAGTGCTATAGCGGGAGGGAATTCAGATACG. This rearrangement joins TRBV20-1 to TRBJ2-3, with TRBD2 matching over 11 bases. The DNA ends 3 residues before the CDR3 does, and the rest of the CDR3 is filled in from the germline J gene. Germline lookup yields CDR1 DFQATT and CDR2 SNEGSKA (reference sequence). The CDR3 loop spans 14 amino acids. The trim removed 4 bases at V and 4 bases at J, leaving 4 bases unmatched.

This clone has a count of ten or more. Coverage ceases 3 residues before the CDR3 finishes, and the germline J gene fills in the end. The V and J genes are TRBV5-4 and TRBJ2-3, with TRBD2 as a possible D gene (5 bases). With 1 base removed from V and 6 bases from J, the gap between germline ends came to 6 bases. The germline V gene has CDR1 SGHNT and CDR2 YYREEE (reference sequence). This CDR3 has 12 amino acids. The CDR3 spells CASSLPGDTQYF. Partial CDR3 DNA: TGTGCCAGCAGCTTGCCGGGGGATACG.

This clone was seen ten or more times. Sequencing ends 3 residues short of the CDR3 end; the germline J gene provides the rest. The V gene is TRBV20-1, the J gene TRBJ2-3; 12 positions match TRBD2. The V and J ends lost 1 base and 2 bases, in that order; junction bases with no gene match: 4. Germline V gives CDR1 DFQATT, CDR2 SNEGSKA (reference sequence). This CDR3 spans 16 amino acids. The part of the CDR3 DNA that was read is TGCAGTGCTAGAGGGGGACTAGCGGGCGACACAGATACG. Amino acids: CSARGGLAGDTDT. The CDR3 as a whole reads CSARGGLAGDTDTQYF.

In its sample, this clone was seen many times. The read ends 3 residues before the CDR3 terminus; that terminus is restored from the germline J gene. V gene TRBV20-1 combines with J gene TRBJ2-1; 9 bases line up with TRBD1. V shed 0 bases and J 5 bases; nucleotides not matched to a gene: 5. This CDR3 spans 15 amino acids. The germline V gene has CDR1 DFQATT and CDR2 SNEGSKA (reference sequence). The CDR3: CSARDLRQGDNEQFF. CDR3 DNA (partial): TGCAGTGCTAGAGATTTGAGACAGGGGGACAATGAG.

This clone was detected many times. The CDR3 spells CSAGHRDRAGANVLTF. Partial CDR3 DNA: TGCAGTGCTGGACATCGGGACAGGGCTGGGGCCAACGTC. The chain joins TRBV20-1 to TRBJ2-6, with 9 bases matching TRBD1. The missing CDR3 end, 3 residues past where the read stops, is filled in from the germline J gene. Germline CDR1 DFQATT, CDR2 SNEGSKA (reference sequence). The trim removed 5 bases at V and 2 bases at J, leaving 7 bases unmatched. This CDR3 is built from 16 residues.

This clone was seen at least ten times. The read terminates 3 residues ahead of where the CDR3 ends, so the germline J gene completes it. V and J are TRBV7-2 and TRBJ1-5; no reliable D call. CDR1 and CDR2 (germline): SGHTA, FQGNSA. Between the trimmed V and J ends, which lost 0 bases and 3 bases, there was a span of 9 bases. The CDR3 extends over 15 amino acids. CDR3 DNA, as far as it was read: TGTGCCAGCAGCTTAGCTGGAACAGTCAATCAGCCC. Amino acid sequence: CASSLAGTVNQP. The full CDR3 protein reads CASSLAGTVNQPQHF.

This clone came up many times. Read data end 3 residues before the CDR3 end; the end is taken from the germline J gene. The chain links TRBV19 to TRBJ2-7; 11 bases fit TRBD1. Germline CDR1 is LNHDA and CDR2 is SQIVND (reference sequence). The CDR3 totals 13 residues. V dropped 7 bases and J dropped 3; count of bases not matched to a gene: 2. The covered CDR3 bases are TGTGCCAGTACAGGGACAGGGGGCTACGAG. This encodes CASTGTGGYE. The CDR3, in full, reads CASTGTGGYEQYF.

This clone was seen at least ten times. The read ends 3 residues before the CDR3 terminus; that terminus is restored from the germline J gene. The J gene is TRBJ2-3, the V gene TRBV20-1, with 9 bases aligning to TRBD2. This CDR3 region has 14 residues. The V segment lost 5 bases and the J segment 1 base; nucleotides outside the gene matches: 4. Germline CDR1 is DFQATT and CDR2 is SNEGSKA (reference sequence). The CDR3 here is CSAASGKGTDTQYF. The DNA read from the CDR3 is TGCAGTGCTGCTAGCGGGAAGGGCACAGATACG.

Note on this clone: Read data end 3 residues before the CDR3 end; the end is taken from the germline J gene. V and J are TRBV19 and TRBJ2-7; 7 bases line up with TRBD1. Trimming at V came to 6 bases and at J to 6 bases, leaving 20 bases not matched to a gene. The CDR3 length is 17 residues. Germline V lookup: CDR1 LNHDA, CDR2 SQIVND (reference sequence). The part of the CDR3 DNA that was read is TGTGCCAGTAGGCCGACAGGGACCGTGGGTGGGTCCGCCGAG. Protein product: CASRPTGTVGGSAE. Given in full, the CDR3 is CASRPTGTVGGSAEQYF.

This clone was seen ten or more times. With the read ending 3 residues before the CDR3 end, the germline J gene is used to fill in that end. The V call is TRBV5-1, the J call TRBJ2-7; D is uncertain. This CDR3 spans 14 amino acids. Trimming cost V 0 bases and J 0 bases, with 7 bases left between them. Germline CDR1 reads SGHRS; CDR2 reads YFSETQ. The CDR3 DNA, read in part, is TGCGCCAGCAGCTTGGGCCTAGGCTCCTACGAG. This encodes CASSLGLGSYE. The full-length CDR3 reads as CASSLGLGSYEQYF.

This clone was observed a handful of times. The missing CDR3 end, 3 residues past where the read stops, is filled in from the germline J gene. This sequence joins TRBV11-3 and TRBJ2-3; no firm D call. CDR1 and CDR2 (germline): SGHNT, YENEEA. The CDR3 loop spans 14 amino acids. V gave up 6 bases and J gave up 4 bases, with 14 bases separating them. CDR3 sequence: CASRGGNRPDTQYF. The CDR3 DNA, read in part, is TGTGCCAGCAGAGGCGGAAACCGCCCAGATACG.